The 18 T cell receptor beta chains below were found in one sample sequenced in a study of CD8+ T cells in alopecia areata. Reverse transcription of extracted RNA yielded cDNA, which provided the sequencing template. Clones were sequenced by immunoSEQ multiplex PCR, and TCRdb holds only the in-frame ones, with some missing. Of approximately 58,000 clones listed, around 44% were seen once; the top ten hold roughly half. Sequencing was performed on NKG2D-low CD8+ T cells sorted from blood. These receptors were collected from a human donor with alopecia areata.

A remark on this clone: This sample also contains other DNA sequences that code for the same CDR3. V is TRBV7-9 and J is TRBJ1-5; D is unresolved. This CDR3 contains 12 residues. Germline V lookup: CDR1 SEHNR, CDR2 FQNEAQ (reference sequence). V was shortened by 3 bases and J by 7 bases, with 7 bases between the two germline ends. The CDR3: CASSLGGQPQHF. The CDR3 DNA is TGTGCCAGCAGCTTGGGAGGGCAGCCCCAGCATTTT.

V usage is TRBV5-8 and J usage is TRBJ2-5, with 15 bases that match TRBD2. J was trimmed by 5 bases and V by 4 bases; bases with no gene match: 9. Germline values: CDR1 SGHTS, CDR2 YDEGEE. The CDR3 length is 17 residues. The CDR3 sequence is CASSPGLAGGHVETQYF. The DNA of the CDR3 is TGTGCCAGCAGCCCTGGACTAGCGGGAGGGCATGTGGAGACCCAGTACTTC.

The gene calls are TRBV5-1 and TRBJ1-1; no reliable D call. Deletions cut 1 base from V and 10 bases from J, with 14 bases between. CDR1 is SGHRS, CDR2 YFSETQ, per germline. This CDR3 is 13 amino acids long. CDR3 bases: TGCGCCAGCAGCTTGACGCCCCACTGGGGAGCTTTCTTT. Residues: CASSLTPHWGAFF.

The V and J genes are TRBV5-6 and TRBJ1-5; D gene unclear. CDR3 length: 13 residues. V dropped 0 bases and J dropped 7 bases, with 8 bases sitting between them. CDR1 and CDR2 from the germline V gene are SGHDT and YYEEEE. Written as DNA, the CDR3 is TGTGCCAGCAGCTTGGGCCCCCAGCAGCCCCAGCATTTT. The encoded protein is CASSLGPQQPQHF.

This clone was seen a few times. V usage is TRBV30 and J usage is TRBJ2-1; 7 bases are a match to TRBD1. V was clipped by 3 bases and J by 2 bases; unmatched bases: 10. The length of the CDR3 is 16 residues. Germline lookup yields CDR1 GTSNPN and CDR2 SVGIG (reference sequence). In DNA form, the CDR3 reads TGTGCCTGGAGGCGTGACAGGGCTCGAGCCTACAATGAGCAGTTCTTC. This encodes CAWRRDRARAYNEQFF.

The sample holds a few counts of this clone. The rearrangement links TRBV7-9 to TRBJ2-1; D gene ambiguous. The CDR3 has 13 residues. Trimming took 5 bases from V and 5 from J, leaving 10 bases between them. CDR1 SEHNR and CDR2 FQNEAQ come from the germline V gene (reference sequence). The CDR3 region has the DNA TGTGCCAGCAGCCCCCCGATTGACAATGAGCAGTTCTTC. Translated: CASSPPIDNEQFF.

The chain combines TRBV5-4 with TRBJ2-4, with a tentative D call TRBD2 (6 bases). The CDR3 spans 13 residues. Between the trimmed V and J ends, which lost 2 bases and 6 bases, there was a span of 9 bases. Germline V gene lookup returns CDR1 SGHNT and CDR2 YYREEE (reference sequence). The chain's CDR3 is CASSLGGTNIQYF. The DNA of the CDR3 is TGTGCCAGCAGCTTAGGAGGGACAAACATTCAGTACTTC.

The genes are TRBV6-5 and TRBJ2-7, with TRBD1 identical over 8 bases. Germline assignment: CDR1 MNHEY and CDR2 SVGAGI. J was trimmed by 2 bases and V by 2 bases; bases with no gene match: 5. This CDR3 comprises 15 residues. CDR3 DNA: TGTGCCAGCAGTTACGTGACAGGGGACCCCTACGAGCAGTACTTC. The encoded protein is CASSYVTGDPYEQYF.

Many counts were recorded for this clone. The gene calls are TRBV6-1 and TRBJ2-2; D is unclear. This CDR3 contains 13 residues. V lost 4 bases, J lost 1 base, and 4 bases lay in between. Germline lookup yields CDR1 MNHNS and CDR2 SASEGT. CDR3 sequence reads: CASSVKNTGELFF. The CDR3 bases are TGTGCCAGCAGTGTGAAGAACACCGGGGAGCTGTTTTTT.

CDR3 region: CASSLFNTYEQYF. CDR3 in DNA: TGTGCCAGCAGCTTGTTCAACACCTACGAGCAGTACTTC. This chain uses TRBV5-8 with TRBJ2-7; D is unclear. The germline gives CDR1 SGHTS, CDR2 YDEGEE. V lost 1 base, J lost 2 bases, and 7 bases lay in between. This CDR3 spans 13 amino acids.

The chain employs TRBV10-3 and TRBJ2-7, with 8 nucleotides matching TRBD1. The V gene's germline CDR1 is ENHRY and CDR2 SYGVKD. The V gene end was trimmed by 7 bases and the J gene end by 7 bases; junction bases not matched to a gene: 9. The CDR3 spans 13 residues. DNA of the CDR3: TGTGCCATCAAGCCCGACAGGGGCGATGAGCAGTACTTC. Its protein product is CAIKPDRGDEQYF.

The table lists this clone with a few counts. V usage is TRBV29-1 and J usage is TRBJ2-7; D is perhaps TRBD2 (5 bases). Germline V lookup: CDR1 SQVTM, CDR2 ANQGSEA. The V gene lost 6 bases and the J gene lost 1 base, with 16 bases spanning the gap. The CDR3 has 14 amino acids. The CDR3 reads CSVIPRTGSYEQYF. In nucleotides, the CDR3 is TGCAGCGTCATCCCCCGGACTGGGTCCTACGAGCAGTACTTC.

This CDR3 reads CASSYRRMNTEAFF. The CDR3 nucleotides read TGTGCCAGCAGTTACCGACGGATGAACACTGAAGCTTTCTTT. V usage is TRBV6-5 and J usage is TRBJ1-1; D is uncertain. Trimming removed 2 bases from V and 0 bases from J, with 7 bases in between. This CDR3 spans 14 amino acids. Germline V gives CDR1 MNHEY, CDR2 SVGAGI.

The rearrangement links TRBV19 to TRBJ2-2, with unresolved D. This CDR3 region has 17 residues. The ends were cut back, 6 bases at V and 5 bases at J, with 22 bases in the middle. Germline CDR1 reads LNHDA; CDR2 reads SQIVND (reference sequence). CDR3 DNA sequence: TGTGCCAGTAGCAACATAAGGGCCAGTGAAGGGACCGGGGAGCTGTTTTTT. Translated, it gives CASSNIRASEGTGELFF.

The chain links TRBV9 to TRBJ1-1; no clear D gene. The germline CDR1 and CDR2 sequences are SGDLS and YYNGEE. There are 16 residues in the CDR3. V was pared by 0 bases and J by 1 base, with 13 bases between. Written as DNA, the CDR3 is TGTGCCAGCAGCGTAGACGGGGATACCCGGAACACTGAAGCTTTCTTT. Residues: CASSVDGDTRNTEAFF.

This clone has more than one count but fewer than ten. This chain connects TRBV14 to TRBJ2-7; TRBD2 agrees at 13 bases. V lost 3 bases and J lost 2; bases outside the gene matches: 1. The germline V gene encodes CDR1 SGHDN and CDR2 FVKESK. The length of the CDR3 is 15 residues. The CDR3 DNA reads TGTGCCAGCAGCCATGGGACTAGCGGGACCTACGAGCAGTACTTC. It specifies CASSHGTSGTYEQYF.

The chain is built from TRBV29-1 and TRBJ2-1, with 7 positions matching TRBD2. The trim removed 6 bases at V and 6 bases at J, leaving 17 bases unmatched. Germline V gene sequence: CDR1 SQVTM, CDR2 ANQGSEA. This CDR3 comprises 16 residues. For the CDR3, the DNA is TGCAGCGTCCGAGGGGAACTAGCGCTATCTTCCAATGAGCAGTTCTTC. Encoded protein: CSVRGELALSSNEQFF.

The rearrangement joins TRBV29-1 to TRBJ2-3; 13 bases map to TRBD2. This CDR3 comprises 18 residues. V lost 6 bases to trimming and J lost 2 bases; unmatched junction nucleotides: 14. The germline V gene has CDR1 SQVTM and CDR2 ANQGSEA. This CDR3 is CSVQGGLAGRPATDTQYF. The CDR3 nucleotides are TGCAGCGTCCAAGGGGGACTAGCGGGGAGACCAGCCACAGATACGCAGTATTTT.